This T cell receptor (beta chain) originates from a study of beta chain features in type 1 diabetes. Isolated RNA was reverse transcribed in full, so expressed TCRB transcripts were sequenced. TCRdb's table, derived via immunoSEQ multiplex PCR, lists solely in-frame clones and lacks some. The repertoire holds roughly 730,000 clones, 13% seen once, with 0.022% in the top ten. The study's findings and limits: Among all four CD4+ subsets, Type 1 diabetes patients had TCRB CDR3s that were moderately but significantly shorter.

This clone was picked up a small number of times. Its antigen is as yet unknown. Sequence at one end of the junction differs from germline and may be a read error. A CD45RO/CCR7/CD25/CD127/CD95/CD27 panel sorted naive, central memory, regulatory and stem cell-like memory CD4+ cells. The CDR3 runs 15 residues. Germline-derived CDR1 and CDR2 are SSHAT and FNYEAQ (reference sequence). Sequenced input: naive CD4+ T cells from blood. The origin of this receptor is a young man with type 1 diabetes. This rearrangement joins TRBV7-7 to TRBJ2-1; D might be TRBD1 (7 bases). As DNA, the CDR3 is TGTGCTAGCAGCTTAGACAGGGAGGCCTACAATGAGCAGTTCTTC. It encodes CASSLDREAYNEQFF.